These T cell receptor beta chains were read from a single sample in a study of T cells in localized non-small cell lung cancer. Clones were read by immunoSEQ multiplex PCR, and TCRdb kept only the in-frame ones, dropping some. The top ten clones hold roughly a quarter of a sample with about 1,300 clones, almost 40% of them seen once. This sample comprised lung tumor tissue, obtained before any cancer treatment. These receptors came from a woman aged 35 to 75 with stage II squamous cell lung carcinoma. Both conserved end residues are trimmed from each CDR3.

V gene: TRBV5-1; J gene: TRBJ2-2; CDR3 protein: ASSTLTGGGTGELF
V gene: TRBV30; J gene: TRBJ2-3; CDR3 protein: AWIRADTQY
V gene: TRBV28; J gene: TRBJ2-1; CDR3 protein: AINSGRVNEQF
V gene: TRBV6-8; J gene: TRBJ2-3; CDR3 protein: ASSYFGERGTDTQY
V gene: TRBV11-3; J gene: TRBJ1-1; CDR3 protein: ASSHRDLNTEAF
V gene: TRBV9; J gene: TRBJ1-5; CDR3 protein: ASSVAPDSNQPQH
V gene: TRBV28; J gene: TRBJ2-6; CDR3 protein: ASSRRSGRAPGANVLT
V gene: TRBV18; J gene: TRBJ2-1; CDR3 protein: ASSRGGENEQF
V gene: TRBV6-8; J gene: TRBJ2-7; CDR3 protein: AIRRDRPSHEQY
V gene: TRBV9; J gene: TRBJ2-1; CDR3 protein: ASSVATTEQF
V gene: TRBV6-8; J gene: TRBJ2-7; CDR3 protein: ASSYSTGGYEQY
V gene: TRBV25-1; J gene: TRBJ1-3; CDR3 protein: ASIGHSGNTIY
V gene: TRBV9; J gene: TRBJ1-1; CDR3 protein: ASSVKVDDTEAF
V gene: TRBV29-1; J gene: TRBJ1-1; CDR3 protein: SVAGTTGTEAF
V gene: TRBV19; J gene: TRBJ1-2; CDR3 protein: ASSRPDRESDYT
V gene: TRBV29-1; J gene: TRBJ2-1; CDR3 protein: SVWSGGSYNEQF
V gene: TRBV28; J gene: TRBJ2-1; CDR3 protein: ASSPSGQGVPIEQF
V gene: TRBV19; J gene: TRBJ2-6; CDR3 protein: GVGRDSGANVLT
V gene: TRBV6-8; J gene: TRBJ1-1; CDR3 protein: ASSDRVGTTEAF
V gene: TRBV7-2; J gene: TRBJ2-1; CDR3 protein: ALGDQPYNEQF
V gene: TRBV19; J gene: TRBJ2-2; CDR3 protein: ASNRPTGVGTGELF
V gene: TRBV6-8; J gene: TRBJ2-2; CDR3 protein: ASSEGSGSTGELF